This TCR beta chain was sequenced in a study of OX40 agonist ivuxolimab in advanced cancers. Worth noting for this clone: Antigen unknown.

Germline CDR1 is SGHAT and CDR2 is FQNNGV. Trimming pared 1 base from V and 8 bases from J, leaving 12 bases between. This CDR3 has 14 amino acids. Assay used: immunoSEQ multiplex PCR; TCRdb lists only in-frame clones, some missing. The sample yields fewer than 95,000 clones, about 86% seen once. The study's findings and limits: Clonal expansion among partial responders at 0.1-3.0 mg/kg ranked near the lowest.

The receptor was derived from an adult with an advanced solid tumor such as melanoma, head and neck, liver or kidney cancer. The chain uses TRBV11-2 and TRBJ2-4; D possibly uses TRBD1 or TRBD2 (5 bases each). This material consisted of CD4+ or CD8+ T cells sorted from blood, taken in a trial of the OX40 agonist ivuxolimab. Here the CDR3 DNA reads TGTGCCAGCAGCTTAGGGCAGGGAGTTTACATTCAGTACTTC. This translates into CASSLGQGVYIQYF.